This TCR beta chain came from a study of T cell responses to AZD1222 COVID-19 vaccine. Some clones are missing from TCRdb's copy, which holds only in-frame ones; the method was immunoSEQ multiplex PCR. The data contain approximately 120,000 clones, 65% to 90% of them singletons. This clonotype was obtained from an adult who received the AZD1222 COVID-19 vaccine. The specimen was peripheral blood, collected 28 days after the second AZD1222 dose.

The CDR3 bases are TGTGCCAGCTACTGGGGGAGTGAGCAGTTCTTC. This codes for CASYWGSEQFF. The chain carries TRBV6-5 and TRBJ2-1; D may be TRBD1 or TRBD2 (5 bases each). Germline CDR1 and CDR2: MNHEY and SVGAGI. V was cut by 8 bases and J by 9 bases, with 11 bases left in between. The CDR3 is made up of 11 amino acids.